These T cell receptor beta chains were read from a single sample in a study of PD-1 blockade in classical Hodgkin lymphoma. Sequencing was performed with immunoSEQ multiplex PCR; in TCRdb, only in-frame clones are kept and a portion is missing. The table has around 23,000 clones, about four fifths seen once. Specimen: CD4+ T cells from blood, collected at baseline. These receptors were taken from a human donor with classical Hodgkin lymphoma. Each CDR3 is given with its conserved first and last residue. Each record gives: clone size, J gene, D gene, V gene, CDR3 DNA, CDR3 protein. D genes are given only for firm matches. Clone size is shown for a subset of rows, as once, few, many or a class of expanded clone.

clone size: NA; J gene: TRBJ2-1; D gene: NA; V gene: TRBV13; CDR3 DNA: TGTGCCAGCAGCAAAAAGACGGCCTACAATGAGCAGTTCTTC; CDR3 protein: CASSKKTAYNEQFF
clone size: NA; J gene: TRBJ1-5; D gene: NA; V gene: TRBV7-2; CDR3 DNA: TGTGCCAGCAGCCTGAACCGCCAGCCCCAGCATTTT; CDR3 protein: CASSLNRQPQHF
clone size: NA; J gene: TRBJ1-1; D gene: TRBD1; V gene: TRBV5-1; CDR3 DNA: TGCGCCAGCAGCTTGGAGGAGACAGGGGTAGGGGAAGCTTTCTTT; CDR3 protein: CASSLEETGVGEAFF
clone size: NA; J gene: TRBJ1-4; D gene: TRBD1; V gene: TRBV6-1; CDR3 DNA: TGTGCCAGCAGTGAGAAGGGACAGGAAAAACTGTTTTTT; CDR3 protein: CASSEKGQEKLFF
clone size: NA; J gene: TRBJ1-5; D gene: TRBD1; V gene: TRBV11-2; CDR3 DNA: TGTGCCAGCAGCCGAGACAGGGGCAATCAGCCCCAGCATTTT; CDR3 protein: CASSRDRGNQPQHF
clone size: NA; J gene: TRBJ2-7; D gene: TRBD1; V gene: TRBV7-6; CDR3 DNA: TGTGCCAGCAGCTTAGCAACCGGGACAGTCTCCTACGAGCAGTACTTC; CDR3 protein: CASSLATGTVSYEQYF
clone size: NA; J gene: TRBJ1-1; D gene: NA; V gene: TRBV18; CDR3 DNA: TGTGCCAGCTCACCCTGGACCGCCCAGCCCACTGAAGCTTTCTTT; CDR3 protein: CASSPWTAQPTEAFF
clone size: NA; J gene: TRBJ1-1; D gene: NA; V gene: TRBV9; CDR3 DNA: TGTGCCAGCGCCCGGGACAACACTGAAGCTTTCTTT; CDR3 protein: CASARDNTEAFF
clone size: once; J gene: TRBJ2-7; D gene: NA; V gene: TRBV11-1; CDR3 DNA: TGTGCCAGCAGCTTACAGGGATACGAGCAGTACTTC; CDR3 protein: CASSLQGYEQYF
clone size: NA; J gene: TRBJ1-3; D gene: TRBD1; V gene: TRBV6-5; CDR3 DNA: TGTGCCAGCAGTTACTCCCGACAGGGCCTTGGAAACACCATATATTTT; CDR3 protein: CASSYSRQGLGNTIYF
clone size: few; J gene: TRBJ1-3; D gene: NA; V gene: TRBV18; CDR3 DNA: TGTGCCAGCTCACAGGGATTGGAGGCTGGAAACACCATATATTTT; CDR3 protein: CASSQGLEAGNTIYF
clone size: NA; J gene: TRBJ1-5; D gene: NA; V gene: TRBV7-8; CDR3 DNA: TGTGCCAGCAGCCAGACACCGGATCAGCCCCAGCATTTT; CDR3 protein: CASSQTPDQPQHF
clone size: NA; J gene: TRBJ2-5; D gene: TRBD2; V gene: TRBV5-1; CDR3 DNA: TGCGCCAGCAGTCCTGGGACTACCCAAGAGACCCAGTACTTC; CDR3 protein: CASSPGTTQETQYF
clone size: NA; J gene: TRBJ2-5; D gene: NA; V gene: TRBV5-1; CDR3 DNA: TGCGCCAGCAGCTTGTCCCCCAGCCAAGAGACCCAGTACTTC; CDR3 protein: CASSLSPSQETQYF
clone size: NA; J gene: TRBJ1-2; D gene: NA; V gene: TRBV27; CDR3 DNA: TGTGCCAGCAGTACTGGGGCAGGGAATGGGTATGGCTACACCTTC; CDR3 protein: CASSTGAGNGYGYTF
clone size: NA; J gene: TRBJ1-3; D gene: TRBD1; V gene: TRBV6-1; CDR3 DNA: TGTGCCAGCAGTGAAGTGTGGAGGACAGGGGAAGGCACCATATATTTT; CDR3 protein: CASSEVWRTGEGTIYF
clone size: NA; J gene: TRBJ2-2; D gene: TRBD1; V gene: TRBV5-4; CDR3 DNA: TGTGCCAGCAGCTGGGACAGTGGGTTTACCGGGGAGCTGTTTTTT; CDR3 protein: CASSWDSGFTGELFF
clone size: NA; J gene: TRBJ2-7; D gene: NA; V gene: TRBV6-1; CDR3 DNA: TGTGCCAGCAGTGGGGGCGGGGGCCCCTCCTACGAGCAGTACTTC; CDR3 protein: CASSGGGGPSYEQYF
clone size: NA; J gene: TRBJ1-6; D gene: NA; V gene: TRBV7-2; CDR3 DNA: TGTGCCAGCAGCCCACGAGGGACGGGAGGTTCACCCCTCCACTTT; CDR3 protein: CASSPRGTGGSPLHF
clone size: NA; J gene: TRBJ1-1; D gene: NA; V gene: TRBV6-5; CDR3 DNA: TGTGCCAGCAGTGGGGGACACCCGAACACTGAAGCTTTCTTT; CDR3 protein: CASSGGHPNTEAFF
clone size: NA; J gene: TRBJ1-1; D gene: TRBD1; V gene: TRBV14; CDR3 DNA: TGTGCCAGCAGTCCCGGGACAGGGGGCTATAGCACTGAAGCTTTCTTT; CDR3 protein: CASSPGTGGYSTEAFF
clone size: NA; J gene: TRBJ2-3; D gene: TRBD2; V gene: TRBV5-1; CDR3 DNA: TGCGCCAGCAGCTTGCGGGGGGAGACAGATACGCAGTATTTT; CDR3 protein: CASSLRGETDTQYF
clone size: NA; J gene: TRBJ1-2; D gene: NA; V gene: TRBV29-1; CDR3 DNA: TGCAGCGTTGTGAGGGTCCTGCTAACAGACGGTTATGGCTACACCTTC; CDR3 protein: CSVVRVLLTDGYGYTF
clone size: few; J gene: TRBJ1-1; D gene: TRBD1; V gene: TRBV5-1; CDR3 DNA: TGCGCCAGCAGCTCCGGACAGGGGTTCGCTGAAGCTTTCTTT; CDR3 protein: CASSSGQGFAEAFF
clone size: few; J gene: TRBJ2-7; D gene: NA; V gene: TRBV4-3; CDR3 DNA: TGCGCCAGCAGCATCCAGGCCAGGGGAGGGGACGAGCAGTACTTC; CDR3 protein: CASSIQARGGDEQYF
clone size: NA; J gene: TRBJ2-7; D gene: NA; V gene: TRBV6-5; CDR3 DNA: TGTGCCAGCAGTTACTCGAGTGCAGTAAGCTCCTACGAGCAGTACTTC; CDR3 protein: CASSYSSAVSSYEQYF
clone size: NA; J gene: TRBJ1-1; D gene: NA; V gene: TRBV16; CDR3 DNA: TGTGCCAGCAGCCGCCGAAGTAGGGGAAACACTGAAGCTTTCTTT; CDR3 protein: CASSRRSRGNTEAFF
clone size: NA; J gene: TRBJ1-3; D gene: TRBD1; V gene: TRBV9; CDR3 DNA: TGTGCCAGCAGCGTCCGGGACAGCTCTGGAAACACCATATATTTT; CDR3 protein: CASSVRDSSGNTIYF
clone size: NA; J gene: TRBJ2-7; D gene: TRBD1; V gene: TRBV10-3; CDR3 DNA: TGTGCCATCAGCCAAGGGACAGGGGGCGCATACGAGCAGTACTTC; CDR3 protein: CAISQGTGGAYEQYF
clone size: few; J gene: TRBJ2-6; D gene: NA; V gene: TRBV4-3; CDR3 DNA: TGCGCCAGCAGCCAAGCTGGGGGGTCTGGGGCCAACGTCCTGACTTTC; CDR3 protein: CASSQAGGSGANVLTF
clone size: NA; J gene: TRBJ1-1; D gene: NA; V gene: TRBV9; CDR3 DNA: TGTGCCAGCAGCCCCCAACTTGGGAACACTGAAGCTTTCTTT; CDR3 protein: CASSPQLGNTEAFF
clone size: once; J gene: TRBJ1-1; D gene: NA; V gene: TRBV7-9; CDR3 DNA: TGTGCCAGCAGCTTCGGCGACGGCACTGAAGCTTTCTTT; CDR3 protein: CASSFGDGTEAFF
clone size: NA; J gene: TRBJ1-2; D gene: TRBD1; V gene: TRBV28; CDR3 DNA: TGTGCCAGCACACAGAATGCACAGGGGGCGGGCTATGGCTACACCTTC; CDR3 protein: CASTQNAQGAGYGYTF
clone size: NA; J gene: TRBJ1-5; D gene: NA; V gene: TRBV10-3; CDR3 DNA: TGTGCCATCAGTGAATTGGTTTCGCAGCCCCAGCATTTT; CDR3 protein: CAISELVSQPQHF
clone size: once; J gene: TRBJ1-4; D gene: NA; V gene: TRBV15; CDR3 DNA: TGTGCCACCAGCAGAGGTCAGGGTGCAACTAATGAAAAACTGTTTTTT; CDR3 protein: CATSRGQGATNEKLFF
clone size: NA; J gene: TRBJ2-1; D gene: TRBD1; V gene: TRBV29-1; CDR3 DNA: TGCAGCGTGGCGAGACAGGGCAATGAGCAGTTCTTC; CDR3 protein: CSVARQGNEQFF
clone size: few; J gene: TRBJ1-1; D gene: NA; V gene: TRBV6-1; CDR3 DNA: TGTGCCAGCAGTGATCCTTACACTGAAGCTTTCTTT; CDR3 protein: CASSDPYTEAFF
clone size: NA; J gene: TRBJ2-5; D gene: NA; V gene: TRBV6-1; CDR3 DNA: TGTGCCAGCAGTGAAATGGGACACCTACAAGAGACCCAGTACTTC; CDR3 protein: CASSEMGHLQETQYF
clone size: NA; J gene: TRBJ2-1; D gene: NA; V gene: TRBV7-3; CDR3 DNA: TGTGCCAGCAGCTTAGAAGGTAGCTCCTACAATGAGCAGTTCTTC; CDR3 protein: CASSLEGSSYNEQFF
clone size: NA; J gene: TRBJ2-1; D gene: NA; V gene: TRBV4-2; CDR3 DNA: TGTGCCAGCAGCCACGCACGCGGCGGGGCTTACAATGAGCAGTTCTTC; CDR3 protein: CASSHARGGAYNEQFF
clone size: NA; J gene: TRBJ2-3; D gene: NA; V gene: TRBV5-4; CDR3 DNA: TGTGCCAGCAGCTTGGGGCTGGGTACGCAGTATTTT; CDR3 protein: CASSLGLGTQYF
clone size: NA; J gene: TRBJ2-6; D gene: NA; V gene: TRBV6-6; CDR3 DNA: TGTGCCAGCAGTTCGGGGGATACCAACGTCCTGACTTTC; CDR3 protein: CASSSGDTNVLTF
clone size: NA; J gene: TRBJ2-3; D gene: NA; V gene: TRBV2; CDR3 DNA: TGTGCCAGCTTTGAGCTCGTGACAGATACGCAGTATTTT; CDR3 protein: CASFELVTDTQYF
clone size: NA; J gene: TRBJ2-7; D gene: TRBD1; V gene: TRBV2; CDR3 DNA: TGTGCCGGACAGGGGGGGAGCTCCTACGAGCAGTACTTC; CDR3 protein: CAGQGGSSYEQYF
clone size: NA; J gene: TRBJ2-5; D gene: NA; V gene: TRBV6-5; CDR3 DNA: TGTGCCAGCAGTTACCCTGGACTGCAAGAGACCCAGTACTTC; CDR3 protein: CASSYPGLQETQYF
clone size: once; J gene: TRBJ1-1; D gene: TRBD1; V gene: TRBV7-6; CDR3 DNA: TGTGCCAGCAGCCCGGGGACAGATATGAACACTGAAGCTTTCTTT; CDR3 protein: CASSPGTDMNTEAFF
clone size: NA; J gene: TRBJ1-2; D gene: NA; V gene: TRBV7-2; CDR3 DNA: TGTGCCAGCAGCTTTTTGGCTGGTTTAGATGGCTACACCTTC; CDR3 protein: CASSFLAGLDGYTF
clone size: NA; J gene: TRBJ2-7; D gene: TRBD1; V gene: TRBV5-1; CDR3 DNA: TGCGCCAGCAGAGAAGGGACAGACTTTTACGAGCAGTACTTC; CDR3 protein: CASREGTDFYEQYF
clone size: NA; J gene: TRBJ2-3; D gene: NA; V gene: TRBV7-3; CDR3 DNA: TGTGCCAGCAGCTTACGCGACTATAATACGCAGTATTTT; CDR3 protein: CASSLRDYNTQYF
clone size: NA; J gene: TRBJ1-6; D gene: NA; V gene: TRBV30; CDR3 DNA: TGTGCCTGGAGTGTTTACGAACGGAGCTCCTATAATTCACCCCTCCACTTT; CDR3 protein: CAWSVYERSSYNSPLHF
clone size: NA; J gene: TRBJ2-5; D gene: TRBD2; V gene: TRBV4-1; CDR3 DNA: TGCGCCAGCAGCCTGCATCTCATCCGCGGGGGGGGAGAGACCCAGTACTTC; CDR3 protein: CASSLHLIRGGGETQYF
clone size: NA; J gene: TRBJ1-3; D gene: NA; V gene: TRBV6-6; CDR3 DNA: TGTGCCAGCCTTCCTGGGACTTCCCGAAACACCATATATTTT; CDR3 protein: CASLPGTSRNTIYF
clone size: NA; J gene: TRBJ1-2; D gene: NA; V gene: TRBV10-1; CDR3 DNA: TGCGCCAGCAGTGCGACAGTCCTAGCTAACTATGGCTACACCTTC; CDR3 protein: CASSATVLANYGYTF
clone size: NA; J gene: TRBJ2-7; D gene: TRBD1; V gene: TRBV7-9; CDR3 DNA: TGTGCCAGCAGCGCCGACAGGGGAACGGGCTACGAGCAGTACTTC; CDR3 protein: CASSADRGTGYEQYF